This T cell receptor (beta chain) was found in a study of a mutant IDH1 vaccine in newly diagnosed glioma. Study in general: Treated patients had a mean age of around 40 years and a sex split that was around 62% male and roughly 40% female. Patients arrived already treated with radiotherapy, temozolomide, or both, most having had both. Weeks 35 and 47 hosted visits V12 and V13, respectively.

Time point in this sample: week 47, end of study. In the vaccine, a single dose held 300 ug of the mutant IDH1 20-mer peptide, along with topical imiquimod. Patients in the study were vaccinated eight times, receiving shots in weeks 1, 3, 5, 7, 11, 15, 19 and 23. This clone was recorded once. The antigen is not known. J gave up 7 bases and V 5 bases, and 4 bases lay outside the gene matches. The length of the CDR3 is 15 residues. The germline V gene encodes CDR1 SGHRS and CDR2 YFSETQ. The table came from immunoSEQ multiplex PCR; TCRdb's copy has only in-frame clones and leaves some out. The profile shows fewer than 85,000 clones, over 75% of them singletons.

The gene calls are TRBV5-1 and TRBJ2-1; 15 nucleotides line up with TRBD2. The source is a man aged 35 to 55 with glioma. Sequencing used PBMCs, obtained from a glioma patient whose treatment included an IDH1 peptide vaccine. The CDR3 DNA is TGCGCCAGCAGGACCGGGACTAGCGGGAGGAATGAGCAGTTCTTC. Translating gives CASRTGTSGRNEQFF.